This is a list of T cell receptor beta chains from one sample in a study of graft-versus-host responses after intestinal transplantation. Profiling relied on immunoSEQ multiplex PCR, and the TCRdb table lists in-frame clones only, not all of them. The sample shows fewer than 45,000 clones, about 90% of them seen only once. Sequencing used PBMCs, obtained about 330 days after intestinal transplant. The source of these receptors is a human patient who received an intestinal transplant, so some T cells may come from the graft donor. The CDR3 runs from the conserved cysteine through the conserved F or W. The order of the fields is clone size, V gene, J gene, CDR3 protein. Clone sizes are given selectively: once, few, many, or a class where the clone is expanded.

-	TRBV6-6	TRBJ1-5	CASTPHSNQPQHF
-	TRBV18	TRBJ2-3	CASSPPLADTQYF
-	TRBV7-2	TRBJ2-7	CASSLGMGYEQYF
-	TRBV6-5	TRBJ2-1	CASSYSFGYNEQFF
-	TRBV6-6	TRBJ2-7	CASSLEGSSYEQYF
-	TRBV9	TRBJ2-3	CASSVEGLAATDTQYF
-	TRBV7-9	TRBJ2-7	CASSPARGQGNYEQYF
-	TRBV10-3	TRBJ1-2	CAISEGRGLSYGYTF
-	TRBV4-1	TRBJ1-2	CASSQAIRNRGRYQKRYYGYTF
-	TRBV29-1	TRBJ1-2	CSVRTGRNYGYTF
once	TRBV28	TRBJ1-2	CASSYPGDTYGYTF
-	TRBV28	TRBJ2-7	CASSLVGSYEQYF
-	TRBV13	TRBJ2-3	CASSPLAGVTDTQYF
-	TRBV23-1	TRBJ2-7	CASSQHPGPGSGLYVKQYF
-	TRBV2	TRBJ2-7	CASSEKGGTGTGEQYF
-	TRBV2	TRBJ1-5	CASSEGEGQPQHF
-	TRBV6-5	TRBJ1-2	CASSFTGEYGYTF
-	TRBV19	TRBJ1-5	CASTLTGYGNQPQHF
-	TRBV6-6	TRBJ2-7	CASKGPYEQYF
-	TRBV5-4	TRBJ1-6	CASSASTGNSPLHF
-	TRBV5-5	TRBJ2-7	CASSSDREVEDEQYF
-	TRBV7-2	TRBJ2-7	CASSFSSGASSYEQYF
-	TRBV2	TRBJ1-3	CASSDSSGNTIYF
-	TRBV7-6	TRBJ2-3	CASSLGTPVAGTQYF
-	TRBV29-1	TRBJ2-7	CSVGRGSEQYF
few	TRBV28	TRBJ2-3	CASSVGQTDTQYF
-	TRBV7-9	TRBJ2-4	CASSLGSGLNIQYF
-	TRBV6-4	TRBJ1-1	CASRLHGTANTEAFF
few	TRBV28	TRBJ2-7	CASSFSSLAYEQYF
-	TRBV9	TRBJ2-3	CASSVARTGSRYF
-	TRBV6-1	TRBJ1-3	CASSDRRQSSGNTIYF
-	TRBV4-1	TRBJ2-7	CASSQEPLVANEQYF
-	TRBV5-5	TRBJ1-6	CASSLGTAPNSPLHF
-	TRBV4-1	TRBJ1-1	CASSQSDRVGTEAFF
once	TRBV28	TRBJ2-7	CASNGGGTEIYEQYF
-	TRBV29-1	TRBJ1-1	CSVYRGAEAFF